This TCR beta chain was profiled in a study of CD8 T cells in Susac syndrome. The CDR3 consists of 14 residues. Trimming removed 0 bases at V and 2 bases at J, with 8 bases between. Germline CDR1 is SGHRS and CDR2 is YFSETQ. About this clonotype itself: Its antigen is undetermined.

Study results and limitations: Acknowledgment was made by the study that its TCR sequencing and HLA analysis involved a relatively small number of individuals.

CD8+ and CD4+ T cells taken from blood had their TCR beta sequenced. Negative isolation yielded the CD8+ and CD4+ T cells, while FACS enriched the TEMRA cells. An amount of RNA that ranged from roughly 0.5 to 1 ug was reverse transcribed with random hexamers. The TCR beta CDR3 was amplified by immunoSEQ multiplex PCR across 54 Vbeta, 13 Jbeta. TCRdb redid the calling of the immunoSEQ multiplex PCR reads with MiXCR, one entry per CDR3 protein. The sample lists 130,000 or so distinct CDR3 sequences, roughly 94% seen once, with roughly 0.095% in the top ten. The source is a human donor in good health. The sequencing sample was made of CD4+ T cells from PBMCs. The V and J genes are TRBV5-1 and TRBJ1-1; D unresolved. The CDR3 coding sequence is TGCGCCAGCAGCTTGGACGGATATAACACTGAAGCTTTCTTT. This encodes CASSLDGYNTEAFF.